Listed below are T cell receptor beta chains from one sample, sequenced in a study of OX40 agonist ivuxolimab in advanced cancers. The repertoire was sequenced with immunoSEQ multiplex PCR; TCRdb's copy has only in-frame clones and lacks some. The sample gives about 76,000 clones, 84% of which show up once; about 7% is in the top ten. The sequencing used CD4+ or CD8+ T cells sorted from blood, collected in a trial of the OX40 agonist ivuxolimab. These receptor sequences come from an adult with an advanced solid tumor such as melanoma, head and neck, liver or kidney cancer. The CDR3 runs from the conserved cysteine through the conserved F or W. The D gene is left open where the match is weak. Not every row has a clone size; where given, it reads once, few, many or a size class.

>.|TRBJ2-7|TRBD1|TRBV5-1
CASSLAGTDIYEQYF
TGCGCCAGCAGCTTGGCCGGGACAGACATTTACGAGCAGTACTTC
>.|TRBJ2-7|TRBD1|TRBV6-5
CASSYGQGAPYEQYF
TGTGCCAGCAGTTATGGACAGGGGGCCCCCTACGAGCAGTACTTC
>.|TRBJ2-2|TRBD2|TRBV5-4
CASSSQAGDTGELFF
TGTGCCAGCAGCTCTCAAGCGGGAGACACCGGGGAGCTGTTTTTT
>.|TRBJ2-3|.|TRBV30
CASSLELPSQNTQYF
TGTGCCTCGTCACTGGAGCTACCCTCACAAAATACGCAGTATTTT
>.|TRBJ2-1|TRBD1|TRBV18
CASSPPTGVSSYNEQFF
TGTGCCAGCTCACCACCAACAGGGGTTAGCTCCTACAATGAGCAGTTCTTC
>few|TRBJ1-6|.|TRBV7-9
CASSTSYSPLHF
TGTGCCAGCAGCACTTCTTATTCACCCCTCCACTTT
>.|TRBJ2-7|TRBD1|TRBV29-1
CSVVLRDRYPYEQYF
TGCAGCGTTGTCTTACGGGACAGATACCCCTACGAGCAGTACTTC
>.|TRBJ1-5|.|TRBV7-2
CASSTEVGTGNQPQHF
TGTGCCAGCAGCACGGAGGTCGGGACGGGTAATCAGCCCCAGCATTTT
>.|TRBJ1-2|.|TRBV7-2
CASSFLGDGYTF
TGTGCCAGCAGCTTTTTGGGTGACGGCTACACCTTC
>.|TRBJ2-2|.|TRBV6-5
CASSYEGSTELFF
TGTGCCAGCAGTTACGAGGGATCTACGGAGCTGTTTTTT
>few|TRBJ2-7|TRBD2|TRBV19
CASSTTPTSGPYEQYF
TGTGCCAGTAGTACAACCCCGACTAGCGGTCCCTACGAGCAGTACTTC
>once|TRBJ1-5|.|TRBV29-1
CSARNSNQPQHF
TGCAGCGCCCGGAATAGCAATCAGCCCCAGCATTTT
>.|TRBJ2-1|TRBD2|TRBV6-5
CASSLSGNNEQFF
TGTGCCAGCAGCCTTAGCGGGAACAATGAGCAGTTCTTC
>.|TRBJ2-7|.|TRBV19
CASSRQLSSYEQYF
TGTGCCAGTAGTAGACAGCTTAGCTCCTACGAGCAGTACTTC
>.|TRBJ1-2|.|TRBV18
CASSPDRGYGYTF
TGTGCCAGCTCACCAGACAGAGGCTATGGCTACACCTTC
>.|TRBJ2-1|.|TRBV10-3
CASISQISYNEQFF
TGTGCCTCCATTTCGCAAATCTCCTACAATGAGCAGTTCTTC
>once|TRBJ2-1|.|TRBV2
CASSQPGQNEQFF
TGTGCCAGCAGTCAACCGGGCCAAAATGAGCAGTTCTTC
>.|TRBJ1-2|.|TRBV7-9
CASSRGQSANYGYTF
TGTGCCAGCAGCCGAGGACAGTCTGCTAACTATGGCTACACCTTC
>.|TRBJ1-4|.|TRBV6-6
CASSGATNEKLFF
TGTGCCAGCAGTGGCGCCACCAATGAAAAACTGTTTTTT
>.|TRBJ1-3|.|TRBV7-9
CASSSRRGEGNTIYF
TGTGCCAGCAGCTCCCGACGGGGGGAGGGAAACACCATATATTTT
>.|TRBJ2-3|TRBD2|TRBV27
CASSLNLRGLAGLNVFTDTQYF
TGTGCCAGCAGTTTAAATCTTAGGGGACTAGCGGGATTAAACGTTTTCACAGATACGCAGTATTTT
>.|TRBJ2-1|.|TRBV7-2
CASSRTPGLLYNEQFF
TGTGCCAGCAGTCGTACCCCGGGACTCCTCTACAATGAGCAGTTCTTC
>.|TRBJ2-7|TRBD2|TRBV19
CASSTRTSGLPYEQYF
TGTGCCAGTAGTACTAGGACTAGCGGGCTTCCATACGAGCAGTACTTC
>.|TRBJ1-5|.|TRBV7-2
CASSSPKTPQHF
TGTGCCAGCAGCTCCCCGAAGACGCCCCAGCATTTT
>.|TRBJ2-7|.|TRBV2
CASSPTEYEQYF
TGTGCCAGCAGTCCAACAGAGTACGAGCAGTACTTC
>few|TRBJ2-2|.|TRBV5-4
CASSFSGTQLGAGELFF
TGTGCCAGCAGTTTCTCCGGGACTCAACTGGGGGCCGGGGAGCTGTTTTTT
>.|TRBJ1-1|.|TRBV11-3
CASSRGLTVNTEAFF
TGTGCCAGCAGCCGAGGACTGACTGTGAACACTGAAGCTTTCTTT
>.|TRBJ1-2|.|TRBV29-1
CSGGEIYGYTF
TGCAGCGGGGGGGAAATCTATGGCTACACCTTC
>.|TRBJ2-1|TRBD1|TRBV28
CASRVGTGEWRKFF
TGTGCCAGCAGGGTGGGGACAGGGGAATGGCGAAAGTTCTTC
>once|TRBJ2-1|TRBD2|TRBV2
CASSDPGGAPYNEQFF
TGTGCCAGCAGTGACCCGGGGGGGGCCCCCTACAATGAGCAGTTCTTC
>.|TRBJ2-7|.|TRBV21-1
CASSKATTGANEQYF
TGTGCCAGCAGCAAAGCGACGACAGGGGCCAACGAGCAGTACTTC
>.|TRBJ2-7|.|TRBV2
CASRAGGSEYF
TGTGCCAGCAGGGCAGGGGGGAGCGAATACTTC
>.|TRBJ1-2|TRBD1|TRBV18
CASSPWRDRGVYGYTF
TGTGCCAGCTCACCTTGGAGGGACAGGGGCGTCTATGGCTACACCTTC
>.|TRBJ2-7|.|TRBV11-2
CASSLVPAGAGYEQYF
TGTGCCAGCAGCTTAGTTCCGGCAGGGGCGGGGTACGAGCAGTACTTC
>.|TRBJ2-3|.|TRBV30
CASKGGGTDTQYF
TGTGCCTCGAAGGGGGGGGGCACAGATACGCAGTATTTT